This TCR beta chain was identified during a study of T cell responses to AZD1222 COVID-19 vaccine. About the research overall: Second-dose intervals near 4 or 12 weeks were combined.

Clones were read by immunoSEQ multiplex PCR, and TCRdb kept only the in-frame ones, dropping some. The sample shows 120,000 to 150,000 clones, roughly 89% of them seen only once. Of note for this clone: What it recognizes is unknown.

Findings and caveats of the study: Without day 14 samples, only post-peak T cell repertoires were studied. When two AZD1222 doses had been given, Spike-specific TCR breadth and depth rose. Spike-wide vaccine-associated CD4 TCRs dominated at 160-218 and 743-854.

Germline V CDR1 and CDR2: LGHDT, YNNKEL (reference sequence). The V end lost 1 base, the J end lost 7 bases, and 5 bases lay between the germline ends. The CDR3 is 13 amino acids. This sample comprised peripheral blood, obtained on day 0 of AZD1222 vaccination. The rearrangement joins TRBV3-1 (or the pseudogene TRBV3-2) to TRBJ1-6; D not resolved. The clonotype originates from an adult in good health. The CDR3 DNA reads TGTGCCAGCAGCCAAGTCCCCAATTCACCCCTCCACTTT. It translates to CASSQVPNSPLHF.